This TCR beta chain was profiled in a study of blood T cells in healthy people across ages. Combining a sample-barcoded 5' primer with a J-beta primer mix, a second PCR ran for roughly 6 to 12 cycles. Via MiXCR, TCRdb re-called the 5' RACE reads, giving one row per CDR3 protein. This table has more than 500,000 distinct CDR3 sequences, approximately 25% appearing once. This clonotype was counted at least ten times. Material for sequencing was blood. The source is an older woman in good health.

CDR3 residues: CASSTTSGGAWETQYF. The CDR3 DNA reads as TGTGCCAGCAGCACAACTAGCGGGGGGGCATGGGAGACCCAGTACTTC. The gene calls are TRBV7-2 and TRBJ2-5; TRBD2 aligns across 13 bases. This CDR3 comprises 16 residues. Trimming removed 5 bases from V and 5 bases from J; junction bases left unmatched: 8. From germline, CDR1 is SGHTA and CDR2 FQGNSA.